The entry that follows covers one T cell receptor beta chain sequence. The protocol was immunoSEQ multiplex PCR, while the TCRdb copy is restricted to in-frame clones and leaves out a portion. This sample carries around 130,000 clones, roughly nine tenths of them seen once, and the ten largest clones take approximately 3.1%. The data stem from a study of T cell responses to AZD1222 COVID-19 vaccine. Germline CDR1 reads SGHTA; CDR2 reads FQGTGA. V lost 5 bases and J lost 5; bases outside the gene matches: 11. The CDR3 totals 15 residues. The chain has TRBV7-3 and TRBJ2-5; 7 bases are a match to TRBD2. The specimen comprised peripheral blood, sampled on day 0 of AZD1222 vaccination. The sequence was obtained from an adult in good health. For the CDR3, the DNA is TGTGCCAGCAGCCCCCTGACTAGCCCGATGGAGACCCAGTACTTC. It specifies CASSPLTSPMETQYF.